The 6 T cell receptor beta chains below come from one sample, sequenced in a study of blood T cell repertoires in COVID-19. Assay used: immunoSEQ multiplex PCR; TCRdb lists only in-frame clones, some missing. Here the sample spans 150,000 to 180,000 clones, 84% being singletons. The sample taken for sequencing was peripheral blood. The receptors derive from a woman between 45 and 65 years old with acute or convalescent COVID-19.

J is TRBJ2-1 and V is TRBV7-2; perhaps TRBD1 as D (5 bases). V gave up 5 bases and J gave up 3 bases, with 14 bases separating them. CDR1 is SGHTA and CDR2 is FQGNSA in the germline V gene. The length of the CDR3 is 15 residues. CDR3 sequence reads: CASSPDRYIYNEQFF. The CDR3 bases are TGTGCCAGCAGCCCCGACAGATACATCTACAATGAGCAGTTCTTC.

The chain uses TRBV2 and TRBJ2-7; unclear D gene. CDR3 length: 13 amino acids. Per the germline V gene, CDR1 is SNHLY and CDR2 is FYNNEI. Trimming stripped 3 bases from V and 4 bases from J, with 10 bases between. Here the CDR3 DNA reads TGTGCCAGCAGTGACTTACTCGGTTACGAGCAGTACTTC. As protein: CASSDLLGYEQYF.

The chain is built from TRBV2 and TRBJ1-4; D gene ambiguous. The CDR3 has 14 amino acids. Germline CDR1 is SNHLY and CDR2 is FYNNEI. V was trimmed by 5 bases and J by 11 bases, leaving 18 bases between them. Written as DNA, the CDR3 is TGTGCCAGCAGTTCTTCCGGGTTTCCTGCGAAACTGTTTTTT. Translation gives CASSSSGFPAKLFF.

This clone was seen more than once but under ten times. The CDR3 nucleotides are TGTGCCAGCAAGACGGGAGGACAAGAGACCCAGTACTTC. It encodes CASKTGGQETQYF. The chain recombines TRBV2 with TRBJ2-5, with 7 bases identical to TRBD2. V lost 7 bases to trimming and J lost 2 bases; unmatched junction nucleotides: 4. This CDR3 is 13 amino acids long. The germline CDR1 and CDR2 sequences are SNHLY and FYNNEI.

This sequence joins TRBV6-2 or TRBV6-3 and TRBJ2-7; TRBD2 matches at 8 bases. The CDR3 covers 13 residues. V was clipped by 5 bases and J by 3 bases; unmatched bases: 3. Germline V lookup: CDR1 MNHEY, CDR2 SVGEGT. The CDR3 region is CASSIAGSYEQYF. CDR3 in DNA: TGTGCCAGCAGTATAGCGGGAAGCTACGAGCAGTACTTC.

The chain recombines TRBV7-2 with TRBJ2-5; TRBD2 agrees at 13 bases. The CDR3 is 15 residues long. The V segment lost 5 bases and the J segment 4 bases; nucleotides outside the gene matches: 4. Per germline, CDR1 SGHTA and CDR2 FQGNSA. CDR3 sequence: CASSATSGGPETQYF. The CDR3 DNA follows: TGTGCCAGCAGCGCGACTAGCGGGGGGCCAGAGACCCAGTACTTC.